This section outlines one TCR beta chain sequence together with its context. This sample was included in a study of cytotoxic CD8 clonotypes in ibrutinib-treated CLL. For the study at large: Once patients had received a median 12 months of treatment, range 6 to 36, response samples were obtained.

The CDR3 consists of 15 residues. From germline, CDR1 is SNHLY and CDR2 FYNNEI. V shed 5 bases and J 6 bases; nucleotides not matched to a gene: 9. Only in-frame clones appear in the TCRdb table, and some are missing; sequencing was by immunoSEQ multiplex PCR. The sample has more than 200,000 clones, 60% to 75% seen once. The chain joins TRBV2 to TRBJ2-1; 8 positions agree with TRBD2. The material was PBMCs, obtained after 24 months of ibrutinib treatment. This TCR was sampled from a human donor with chronic lymphocytic leukemia. The CDR3 DNA sequence: TGTGCCAGCAGTTCCAGCGGGAGTACCTTCAATGAGCAGTTCTTC. Translated: CASSSSGSTFNEQFF.